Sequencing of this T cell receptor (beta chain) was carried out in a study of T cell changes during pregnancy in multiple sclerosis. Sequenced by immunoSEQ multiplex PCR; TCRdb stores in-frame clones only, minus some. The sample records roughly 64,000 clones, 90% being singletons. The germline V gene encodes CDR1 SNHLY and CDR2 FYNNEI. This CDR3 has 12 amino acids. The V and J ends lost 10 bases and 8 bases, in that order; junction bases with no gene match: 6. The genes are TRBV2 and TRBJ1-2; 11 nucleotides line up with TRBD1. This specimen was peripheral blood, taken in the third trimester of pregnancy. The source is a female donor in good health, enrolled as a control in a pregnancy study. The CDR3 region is CANGQGAGGYTF. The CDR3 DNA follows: TGTGCCAACGGACAGGGGGCGGGAGGCTACACCTTC.